The 14 T cell receptor beta chains given below trace back to one sample, sequenced in a study of blood T cell repertoires in COVID-19. Measured with immunoSEQ multiplex PCR; TCRdb has only the in-frame clones, and not every one. This repertoire shows about 220,000 clones, 82% found once; its top ten account for 3.6%. Source material: peripheral blood. These receptors were collected from a woman aged 80 or over with acute or convalescent COVID-19.

This clone was counted once. The chain combines TRBV27 with TRBJ1-4, with a weak D call TRBD1 (6 bases). Germline CDR1 is MNHEY and CDR2 is SMNVEV (reference sequence). The V end was cut by 3 bases, the J end by 2 bases, with 16 bases between. CDR3 size: 17 residues. The CDR3 protein is CASSFRRGTSTNEKLFF. DNA for the CDR3: TGTGCCAGCAGTTTTCGCAGGGGCACTTCGACTAATGAAAAACTGTTTTTT.

The chain joins TRBV6-5 to TRBJ1-6; D call uncertain. This CDR3 is built from 14 residues. Germline V gives CDR1 MNHEY, CDR2 SVGAGI. V was trimmed by 4 bases and J by 8 bases, leaving 12 bases between them. The CDR3 DNA follows: TGTGCCAGCAGTTCGGTGGGGAGACATTCACCCCTCCACTTT. Translation: CASSSVGRHSPLHF.

About this clone: The same CDR3 can be traced to other DNA sequences in this sample. This chain links TRBV7-3 with TRBJ2-3; 14 bases agree with TRBD2. V trimming: 4 bases; J trimming: 1 base; junction bases outside the gene matches: 1. CDR3 length: 16 residues. Germline CDR1 is SGHTA and CDR2 is FQGTGA. In DNA, the CDR3 is TGTGCCAGCAGCTCGGGACTAGCGGGGGGCACAGATACGCAGTATTTT. Translated: CASSSGLAGGTDTQYF.

This clone was observed a single time. This sequence joins TRBV7-8 and TRBJ2-5; D may be TRBD2 (6 bases). Germline V gene lookup returns CDR1 SGHVS and CDR2 FQNEAQ. The CDR3 loop spans 12 amino acids. Trimming removed 5 bases from V and 9 bases from J, with 13 bases in between. The CDR3 DNA sequence: TGTGCCAGCAGCCGGGCTCGGGGGTCCCAGTACTTC. Translated: CASSRARGSQYF. Combining the CDR3 with reference TRBV7-8 and TRBJ2-5 gives the whole variable domain GAGVSQSPRYKVAKRGQDVALRCDPISGHVSLFWYQQALGQGPEFLTYFQNEAQLDKSGLPSDRFFAERPEGSVSTLKIQRTQQEDSAVYLCASSRARGSQYFGPGTRLLVL.

V and J are TRBV7-3 and TRBJ2-1, with 7 bases identical to TRBD1. CDR3 length: 16 amino acids. Trimming removed 5 bases from V and 5 bases from J; junction bases left unmatched: 12. Germline V gene sequence: CDR1 SGHTA, CDR2 FQGTGA. CDR3 sequence: CASSQAGTEVHNEQFF. The CDR3, as DNA: TGTGCCAGCAGCCAGGCCGGGACAGAGGTTCACAATGAGCAGTTCTTC.

The chain couples TRBV5-1 to TRBJ2-3; 13 bases map to TRBD2. Germline loops: CDR1 SGHRS, CDR2 YFSETQ. The CDR3 consists of 16 residues. The V segment lost 0 bases and the J segment 4 bases; nucleotides outside the gene matches: 2. The CDR3 sequence is CASSLGTSGGADTQYF. In DNA form, the CDR3 reads TGCGCCAGCAGCTTGGGGACTAGCGGGGGAGCAGATACGCAGTATTTT.

The chain combines TRBV12-3 or TRBV12-4 with TRBJ2-2; possibly TRBD2 for D (6 bases). Trimming cost V 8 bases and J 5 bases, with 12 bases left between them. CDR3 length equals 13 residues. This CDR3 reads CASGRPWTGELFF. CDR3 nucleotides: TGTGCCAGCGGGAGGCCGTGGACCGGGGAGCTGTTTTTT.

The V call is TRBV19, the J call TRBJ1-5; TRBD1 matches 12 bases. The CDR3 contains 14 residues. CDR1 is LNHDA and CDR2 is SQIVND in the germline V gene (reference sequence). Trimming took 8 bases from V and 6 from J; bases not matched to a gene: 5. The CDR3 reads CASWDRGRSQPQHF. The DNA of the CDR3 is TGTGCCAGTTGGGACAGGGGGCGAAGTCAGCCCCAGCATTTT.

The rearrangement joins TRBV7-2 to TRBJ1-2, with a tentative D call TRBD1 (5 bases). V dropped 4 bases and J dropped 5 bases, with 14 bases sitting between them. The V gene's germline CDR1 is SGHTA and CDR2 FQGNSA. CDR3 length: 14 amino acids. The CDR3 sequence is CASSSQVGLYGYTF. CDR3 nucleotide sequence: TGTGCCAGCAGCTCACAGGTCGGGTTATATGGCTACACCTTC.

In this sample, this clone turned up many times. The genes are TRBV9 and TRBJ2-1; TRBD2 agrees at 9 bases. The CDR3 sequence is 15 residues long. Germline CDR1 is SGDLS and CDR2 is YYNGEE. V lost 0 bases, J lost 8 bases, and 6 bases stayed unmatched. The DNA for the CDR3 is TGTGCCAGCAGCGTAGTTGCGGGGGGGCTAGATGAGCAGTTCTTC. Amino acid sequence: CASSVVAGGLDEQFF.

This clone was found a few times. V is TRBV3-1 (or the pseudogene TRBV3-2) and J is TRBJ2-5; 8 bases fit TRBD2. V lost 5 bases and J lost 5; bases outside the gene matches: 7. Germline loops: CDR1 LGHDT, CDR2 YNNKEL (reference sequence). The CDR3 runs 14 residues. DNA for the CDR3: TGTGCCAGCAGCATTAGCGGGGCGGGCGAGACCCAGTACTTC. This gives the protein CASSISGAGETQYF.

The rearrangement uses TRBV28 and TRBJ1-2; 9 bases line up with TRBD1. The CDR3 sequence is 17 residues long. Germline V gene lookup returns CDR1 MDHEN and CDR2 SYDVKM. V dropped 4 bases and J dropped 2; count of bases not matched to a gene: 11. Here the CDR3 reads CASSSITHRGPNYGYTF. The DNA of the CDR3 is TGTGCCAGCAGTTCCATCACACACAGGGGGCCCAACTATGGCTACACCTTC.

The chain employs TRBV6-2 or TRBV6-3 and TRBJ1-6; 11 nucleotides match TRBD1. V lost 5 bases and J lost 9; bases outside the gene matches: 9. The CDR3 runs 16 residues. Per the germline V gene, CDR1 is MNHEY and CDR2 is SVGEGT. Written as DNA, the CDR3 is TGTGCCAGCAGTCTGGGTGCCGGGACAGGGGGTTCACCCCTCCACTTT. It yields the protein CASSLGAGTGGSPLHF.

The chain is built from TRBV5-4 and TRBJ1-2; 9 bases match TRBD1. This CDR3 comprises 15 residues. V was pared by 6 bases and J by 5 bases, with 11 bases of the junction left unmatched. The germline CDR1 and CDR2 sequences are SGHNT and YYREEE (reference sequence). CDR3 residues: CASINRQGDPYGYTF. In nucleotides, the CDR3 is TGTGCCAGCATCAACAGACAGGGGGACCCTTATGGCTACACCTTC. Based on the CDR3 plus reference TRBV5-4 and TRBJ1-2, the full variable domain is ETGVTQSPTHLIKTRGQQVTLRCSSQSGHNTVSWYQQALGQGPQFIFQYYREEENGRGNFPPRFSGLQFPNYSSELNVNALELDDSALYLCASINRQGDPYGYTFGSGTRLTVV.